This T cell receptor beta chain is from a study of shared clonotypes between healthy human individuals (dated by TCRdb to 2019 to 2021). In terms of the full investigation: The cohort included a few men and a couple of women between 18 and 49 years of age. For each donor, three plates each were used for CD4 naive and CD4 memory, two plates were used for CD8 naive, and one plate was used for CD8 memory. Blood TCR repertoires of a handful of healthy adults were deeply sequenced to estimate repertoire size and the extent of clonotype sharing between individuals. Different laboratories and diverse techniques were used to prepare libraries and sequence TCR repertoires, to increase sequencing depth and limit assay-specific biases. Per donor, leukapheresis produced somewhere between about 0.9 and 9.5 billion PBMCs.

The trim is 2 bases for V and 12 bases for J, with a gap of 8 bases between the germline ends. Spanning cysteine to phenylalanine, the CDR3 consists of 11 amino acids. Of all the DNA, just the CDR3 is kept, 33 bases in frame from base 1. The germline V gene sets CDR1 to SGHTA and CDR2 to FQGNSA. Study-level results and caveats: Based on pairwise subsampling, the degree of clonotype sharing among donors was expected to be affected by sequencing depth. Sampling was restricted to blood, and TCR repertoires in tissues likely differ from the TCR repertoires found in blood. Naive subsets generally had larger estimated clonotype richness than memory subsets. Rarefaction of sorted-subset datasets indicated incomplete sequencing despite the large sequencing depth. Across several donors, approximately 4.9% of naive CD4, roughly 3.5% of naive CD8, roughly 2.2% of memory CD4, and roughly 0.41% of memory CD8 clonotypes were shared. The genetic and exposure-history diversity represented was limited by the small number of donors. Compared with non-shared clonotypes, clonotypes shared by all four sorted-subset donors had higher generation probabilities.

TCR CDR3 regions were amplified from genomic DNA by multiplex PCR using the deep immunoSEQ assay. Genomic DNA extracted from each cell subset was distributed evenly over all wells of several immunoSEQ 96-well plates, and each plate served as one replicate. Each replicate PCR for sorted subsets received around 0.2 ug genomic DNA, equal to about 29,000 T cell genomes. Purified libraries were quantified with a Qubit 3.0 fluorometer, sized on a Bioanalyzer 2100, and re-quantified with the KAPA Library Quantification kit. Every immunoSEQ 96-well plate was sequenced on a separate single-read 150-cycle Illumina NextSeq 550 flow cell. Per the authors' processing: Because the immunoSEQ output held only junctional sequences and lacked quality scores, the filtering could not match the filtering applied to full-length reads. Sequences were annotated with PyIR, a Python wrapper for IgBLAST v1.9, using IMGT germline references to assign V/J genes and CDR3. Reads were filtered out if the reads had weak V/J assignments (E-value above 1e-6), no CDR3, stop codons, out-of-frame junctions, or ambiguous translated residues. V3J clonotypes were defined by identical inferred V gene, J gene, and CDR3 amino acid sequence. Percentage overlap between repertoires was calculated by dividing the number of shared unique clonotypes by the size of the smaller repertoire. Repertoire richness was assessed with RTK rarefaction, the Chao1 estimator, and Recon v2.1 estimates of unobserved clonotypes. Generation probabilities for all TCRbeta clonotypes obtained by the gDNA method from several donors were computed using OLGA. The table comes from immuneACCESS by way of TCRdb, which keeps in-frame sequences with V and J called. Part of the clones is missing from these tables; in studies checked, under half for an unresolved V gene and the rest for unknown reasons. That table supplies the V and J calls and clone size; D and trimming were determined from the DNA. For this sample there are approximately 110,000 clones; 65% to 75% appear just once. Approximately 24% of the sample lies in the top ten.

The donors were healthy, HIV-negative adults with no recently reported acute infections or vaccinations. All donors were Caucasian adults living in Nashville, Tennessee, USA. CD8 memory samples were composed of magnetically selected CD45RO+ cells combined with CCR7-negative CD45RA+ effector memory (TemRA) cells. Blood was collected by leukapheresis, and PBMCs were isolated by Ficoll-Histopaque density gradient centrifugation and then cryopreserved in liquid nitrogen vapor phase. Purity and quantity of every magnetically sorted T cell population were checked by analytical flow cytometry. Each sorted fraction had its genomic DNA isolated and then quantified by UV absorbance on a Nanodrop 2000c. On this clone itself: Which antigen it targets is not known. There are no base qualities to consult, and no much larger clone falls within one base.

The TCR was taken from a woman aged 25 to 45 in good health. Recombination linked TRBV7-2 to TRBJ2-4, with a tentative D gene TRBD2 over 5 matching bases. The sample comprised memory CD8+ T cells sorted from blood. According to the study, the label for this sample's cell subset or site signals: CD45RO+ cells pooled with CCR7-negative TemRA cells. The CDR3 has the sequence CASSLSGYQYF. The bases are TGTGCCAGCAGCTTATCGGGGTATCAGTACTTC. Beyond the CDR3, the reference TRBV7-2 and TRBJ2-4 genes provide the residues; the full variable domain reads: GAGVSQSPSNKVTEKGKDVELRCDPISGHTALYWYRQSLGQGLEFLIYFQGNSAPDKSGLPSDRFSAERTGGSVSTLTIQRTQQEDSAVYLCASSLSGYQYFGAGTRLSVL.